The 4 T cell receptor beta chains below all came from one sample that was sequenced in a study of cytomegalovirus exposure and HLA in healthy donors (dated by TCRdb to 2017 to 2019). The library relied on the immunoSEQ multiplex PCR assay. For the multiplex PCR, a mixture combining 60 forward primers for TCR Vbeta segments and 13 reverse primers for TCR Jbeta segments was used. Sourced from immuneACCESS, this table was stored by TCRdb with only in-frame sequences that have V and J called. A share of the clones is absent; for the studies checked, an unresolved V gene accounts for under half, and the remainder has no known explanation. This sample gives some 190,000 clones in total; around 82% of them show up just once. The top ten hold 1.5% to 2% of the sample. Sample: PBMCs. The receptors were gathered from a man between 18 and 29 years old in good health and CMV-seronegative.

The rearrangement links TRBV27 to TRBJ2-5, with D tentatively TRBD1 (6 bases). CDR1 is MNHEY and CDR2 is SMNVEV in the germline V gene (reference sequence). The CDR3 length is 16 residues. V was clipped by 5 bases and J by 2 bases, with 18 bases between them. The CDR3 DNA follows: TGTGCCAGCAGTCTACACAGGGTTAAGACGCAAGAGACCCAGTACTTC. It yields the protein CASSLHRVKTQETQYF.

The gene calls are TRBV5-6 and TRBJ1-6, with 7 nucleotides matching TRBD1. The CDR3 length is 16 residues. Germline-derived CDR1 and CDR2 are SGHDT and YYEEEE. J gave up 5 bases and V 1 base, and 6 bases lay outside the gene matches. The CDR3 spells CASSLRHGTDNSPLHF. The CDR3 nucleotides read TGTGCCAGCAGCTTGAGACACGGGACAGATAATTCACCCCTCCACTTT.

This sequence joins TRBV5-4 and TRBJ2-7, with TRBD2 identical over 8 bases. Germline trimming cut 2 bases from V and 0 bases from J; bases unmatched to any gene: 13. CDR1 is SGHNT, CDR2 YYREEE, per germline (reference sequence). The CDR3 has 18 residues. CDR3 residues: CASSLARGVTSVSYEQYF. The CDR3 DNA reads TGTGCCAGCAGCTTAGCTCGGGGCGTGACTAGCGTCTCCTACGAGCAGTACTTC.

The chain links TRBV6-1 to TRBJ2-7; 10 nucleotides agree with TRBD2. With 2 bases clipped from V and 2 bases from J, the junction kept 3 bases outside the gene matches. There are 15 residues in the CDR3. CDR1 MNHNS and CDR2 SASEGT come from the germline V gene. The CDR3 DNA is TGTGCCAGCAGTGAACAGAGCGGGAGGGCCTACGAGCAGTACTTC. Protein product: CASSEQSGRAYEQYF.